This T cell receptor (beta chain) derives from a study of blood T cells in healthy people across ages (dated by TCRdb to the mid-2010s). A note on the overall study: In model experiments, template switching captured about one uniquely barcoded TCR beta cDNA molecule for every two T cells. Using deep sequencing normalized with unique cDNA molecular identifiers, the study measured how TCR beta repertoire diversity changes with age. The study analyzed two additional independent replicas of 1 million unique cDNA reads from the same blood draw for two donors, one aged 18 to 29 and one aged 80 or older. Donors were grouped into four age groups: young (average roughly 16 years), middle-aged (roughly 37), aged (around 56) and long-lived (just over 80). To avoid experimental bias, donors of different ages were randomly spread across the sequencing lanes. The full study reports these points: Compared with the aged group, the long-lived group had more naive CD4+ T cells, fewer expanded clones and increased TCR diversity, suggesting age selection. The percentage of naive T cells measured by flow cytometry correlated strongly with observed TCR beta diversity. Because profiling used bulk unsorted PBMCs, naive and antigen-experienced compartments could not be compared conclusively. As age increased, observed TCR beta diversity per million T cells dropped in a roughly linear way, and a significant reduction was already evident by age 40. Total diversity estimates from one million sequenced T cells were considered lower bounds and underestimates. The CMV infection status of donors was not known, potentially confounding age-related changes in expanded clonotypes.

The library was produced with 5' RACE. The listed sequencing device is Illumina HiSeq 2500. The second PCR ran for about 6 to 12 cycles and used a J-beta primer mix along with a sample-barcoded 5' primer. A unique molecular identifier was introduced onto each TCR beta cDNA molecule by a template-switch 5' adaptor carrying 12 random nucleotides. Each sample yielded at least 3 million CDR3-containing paired-end reads. All of the RNA was converted into first-strand cDNA using the Mint cDNA synthesis kit, with a TRBC-specific oligonucleotide serving as the primer. Following uracil-DNA glycosylase treatment, all cDNA underwent a first 18-cycle PCR with the universal primers M1SS and BC2_uni_R. As for how the authors treated the data: For normalization, 1 million high-quality reads were randomly selected from each sample, with every read carrying a distinct molecular identifier. Reads sharing molecular identifiers were discarded rather than binned into consensus sequences. CDR3 identification, clonotype clustering and error correction used MiTCR with a Q25 quality threshold and the strictest error-elimination algorithm. A nonparametric unseen species model using Euler transformation provided a lower-bound estimate of total TCR beta diversity. TCRdb applied fastp at Q25 and MiXCR to the public reads, then kept only in-frame beta chains. Each CDR3 protein gets just one entry, which takes the most common genes and DNA from the rows behind it. V and J calls and clone size were set by TCRdb, not the authors. The sample table holds some 1.5 million distinct CDR3 sequences, of which 28% were seen once. The ten largest make up 7% to 9% of the sample.

The donors were 40 or so Caucasian individuals from Russia, aged roughly 6 to 90 years, who were systemically healthy. Approximately 9 milliliters of peripheral blood were collected from each donor into EDTA-treated Vacutainer tubes. Ficoll-Paque density-gradient centrifugation was used to isolate PBMCs, with at least 6.5 million per sample. Total RNA, at least 6 micrograms per sample, was extracted from PBMCs with Trizol reagent. For every donor, an aliquot of PBMCs went through flow cytometry to measure the percentages of naive CD45RAhigh/CD27high T cells. Comments on this clonotype: Its antigen specificity is not known. This may arise from a read error, as a much more abundant clone is one base away.

In the germline V gene (reference sequence), CDR1 corresponds to MNHEY and CDR2 to SMNVEV. The CDR3 numbers 16 residues from cysteine through phenylalanine. Here the CDR3 DNA is all that survives: 48 bases in frame from base 1. The rearrangement joined TRBV27 to TRBJ2-4; 10 junctional bases match TRBD2. The sample was blood. This receptor was obtained from a woman between 25 and 40 years old in good health. The encoded CDR3 is CASSLLAGDAKNIQDF. The DNA reads as follows: TGTGCCAGCAGTTTACTAGCGGGGGACGCCAAAAACATTCAGGACTTC.